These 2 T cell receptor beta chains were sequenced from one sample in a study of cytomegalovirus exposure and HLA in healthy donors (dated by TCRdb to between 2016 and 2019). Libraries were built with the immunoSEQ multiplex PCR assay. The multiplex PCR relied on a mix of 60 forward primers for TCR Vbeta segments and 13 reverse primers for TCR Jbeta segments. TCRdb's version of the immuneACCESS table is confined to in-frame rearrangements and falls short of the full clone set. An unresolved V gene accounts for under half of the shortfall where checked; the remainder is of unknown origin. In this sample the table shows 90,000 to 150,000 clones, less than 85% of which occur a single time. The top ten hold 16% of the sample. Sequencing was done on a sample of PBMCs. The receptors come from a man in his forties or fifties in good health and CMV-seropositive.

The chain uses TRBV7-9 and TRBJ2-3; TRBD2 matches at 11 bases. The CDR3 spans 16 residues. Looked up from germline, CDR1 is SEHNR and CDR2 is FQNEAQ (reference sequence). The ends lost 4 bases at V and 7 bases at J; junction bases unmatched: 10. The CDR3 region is CASSSSGTSGPNTQYF. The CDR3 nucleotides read TGTGCCAGCAGCTCCTCCGGGACTAGCGGCCCCAATACGCAGTATTTT.

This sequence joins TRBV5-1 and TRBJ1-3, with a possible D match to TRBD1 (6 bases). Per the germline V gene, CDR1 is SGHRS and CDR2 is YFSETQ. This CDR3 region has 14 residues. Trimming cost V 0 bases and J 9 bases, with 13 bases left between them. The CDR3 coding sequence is TGCGCCAGCAGCTTGGGGACAGAGGGAGTCACCATATATTTT. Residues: CASSLGTEGVTIYF.